The 2 T cell receptor beta chains listed next were all sequenced from one sample in a study of blood T cell repertoires in COVID-19. The assay was immunoSEQ multiplex PCR, and TCRdb's table has in-frame clones only and misses some. The sample holds some 300,000 clones, about 91% seen once. Sequencing was performed on peripheral blood. The receptors were gathered from a woman in her twenties or thirties who had recovered from COVID-19.

The chain employs TRBV4-2 and TRBJ1-1; 7 bases line up with TRBD1. The CDR3 extends over 15 amino acids. Germline V gene sequence: CDR1 LGHNA, CDR2 YNFKEQ. V lost 2 bases and J lost 1; bases outside the gene matches: 4. The CDR3 region is CASSQQDRKNTEAFF. CDR3 DNA: TGTGCCAGCAGCCAACAGGACAGGAAGAACACTGAAGCTTTCTTT.

The chain has TRBV4-2 and TRBJ2-5, with 13 bases aligning to TRBD2. Germline assignment: CDR1 LGHNA and CDR2 YNFKEQ. The junction had 7 bases not matched to a gene; V was cut back by 8 bases and J by 4 bases. The CDR3 length is 15 residues. The CDR3 DNA sequence: TGTGCCAGCGGTCGGACTAGCGGGGGCGCAGAGACCCAGTACTTC. Amino acids: CASGRTSGGAETQYF.